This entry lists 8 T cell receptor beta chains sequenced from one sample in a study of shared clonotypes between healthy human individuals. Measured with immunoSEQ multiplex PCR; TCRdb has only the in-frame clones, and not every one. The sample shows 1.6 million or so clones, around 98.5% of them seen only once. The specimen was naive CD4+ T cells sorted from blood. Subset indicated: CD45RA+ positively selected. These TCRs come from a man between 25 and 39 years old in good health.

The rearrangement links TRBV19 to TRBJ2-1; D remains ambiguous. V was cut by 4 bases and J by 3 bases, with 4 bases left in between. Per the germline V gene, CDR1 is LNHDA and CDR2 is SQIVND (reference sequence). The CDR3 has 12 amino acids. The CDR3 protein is CASSSIYNEQFF. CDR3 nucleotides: TGTGCCAGTAGTAGTATCTACAATGAGCAGTTCTTC.

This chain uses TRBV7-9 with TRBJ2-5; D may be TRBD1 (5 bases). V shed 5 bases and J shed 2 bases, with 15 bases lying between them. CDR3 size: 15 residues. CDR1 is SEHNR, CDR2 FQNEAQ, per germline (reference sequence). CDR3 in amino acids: CASSPSVWTQETQYF. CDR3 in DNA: TGTGCCAGCAGCCCTTCGGTTTGGACACAAGAGACCCAGTACTTC.

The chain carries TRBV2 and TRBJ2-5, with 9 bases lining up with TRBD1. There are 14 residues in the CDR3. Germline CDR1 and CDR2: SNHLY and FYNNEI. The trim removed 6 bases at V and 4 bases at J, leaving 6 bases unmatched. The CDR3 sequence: CASSGDRAVETQYF. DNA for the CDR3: TGTGCCAGCAGCGGGGACAGGGCAGTAGAGACCCAGTACTTC.

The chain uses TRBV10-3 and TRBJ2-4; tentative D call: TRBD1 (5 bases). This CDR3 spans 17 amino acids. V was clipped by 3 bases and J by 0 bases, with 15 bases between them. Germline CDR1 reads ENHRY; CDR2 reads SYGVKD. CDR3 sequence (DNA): TGTGCCATCAGTGACCAGGACATAGGTGTAGCCAAAAACATTCAGTACTTC. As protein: CAISDQDIGVAKNIQYF.

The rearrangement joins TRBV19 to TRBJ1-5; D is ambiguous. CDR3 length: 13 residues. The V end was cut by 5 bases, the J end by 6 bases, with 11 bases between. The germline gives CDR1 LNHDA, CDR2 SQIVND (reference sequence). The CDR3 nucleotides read TGTGCCAGTAGTTGGCCCAAAGTTCAGCCCCAGCATTTT. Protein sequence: CASSWPKVQPQHF.

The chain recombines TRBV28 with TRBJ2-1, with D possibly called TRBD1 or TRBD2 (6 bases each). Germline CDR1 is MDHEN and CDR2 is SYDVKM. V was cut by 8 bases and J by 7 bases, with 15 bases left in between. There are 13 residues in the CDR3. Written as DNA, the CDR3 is TGTGCCAGCCGACCGGGGGCGCTGAATGAGCAGTTCTTC. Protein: CASRPGALNEQFF.

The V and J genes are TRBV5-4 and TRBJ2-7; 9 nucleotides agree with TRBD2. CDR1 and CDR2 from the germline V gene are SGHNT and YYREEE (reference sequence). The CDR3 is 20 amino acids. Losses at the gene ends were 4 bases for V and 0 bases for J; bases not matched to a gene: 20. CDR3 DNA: TGTGCCAGCAGCAAGATAATGGGACTAGCCGGGGGGGTTATCTCCTACGAGCAGTACTTC. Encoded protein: CASSKIMGLAGGVISYEQYF. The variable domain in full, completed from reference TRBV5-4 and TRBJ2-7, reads ETGVTQSPTHLIKTRGQQVTLRCSSQSGHNTVSWYQQALGQGPQFIFQYYREEENGRGNFPPRFSGLQFPNYSSELNVNALELDDSALYLCASSKIMGLAGGVISYEQYFGPGTRLTVT.

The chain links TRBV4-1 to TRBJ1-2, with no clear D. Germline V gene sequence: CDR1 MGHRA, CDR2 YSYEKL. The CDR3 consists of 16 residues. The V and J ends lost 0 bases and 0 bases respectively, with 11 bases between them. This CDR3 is CASSQDGTVPNYGYTF. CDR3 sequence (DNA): TGCGCCAGCAGCCAAGATGGAACAGTTCCTAACTATGGCTACACCTTC.